These T cell receptor beta chains were read from a single sample in a study of T cells in Graves' hyperthyroidism and ophthalmopathy. TCRdb re-called the multiplex PCR reads with MiXCR, one entry per CDR3 protein. The sample lists around 520,000 distinct CDR3 sequences; around a quarter were seen once. Sequenced input: blood. These receptors were collected from a woman aged 25-40 years with Graves' ophthalmopathy. Each CDR3 is given with its conserved first and last residue. A D gene is named only where the DNA matches it firmly. Expanded clones get a size class; other rows say once, few or many, or leave the size out.

v_gene: TRBV9; abundance: NA; j_gene: TRBJ1-2; d_gene: NA; CDR3aa: CASSGYLQSGGGYTF; CDR3nt: TGTGCCAGCAGCGGATACCTACAGTCCGGGGGTGGCTACACCTTC
v_gene: TRBV28; abundance: many; j_gene: TRBJ2-5; d_gene: NA; CDR3aa: CASSLWGFSQETQYF; CDR3nt: TGTGCCAGCAGTTTATGGGGATTTAGTCAAGAGACCCAGTACTTC
v_gene: TRBV5-1; abundance: few; j_gene: TRBJ2-2; d_gene: NA; CDR3aa: CASSFSLADRELFF; CDR3nt: TGCGCCAGCAGCTTTTCGTTGGCAGATAGGGAGCTGTTTTTT
v_gene: TRBV6-1; abundance: few; j_gene: TRBJ1-6; d_gene: TRBD1; CDR3aa: CASSEVDRGRPNSPLHF; CDR3nt: TGTGCCAGCAGTGAAGTGGACAGGGGAAGGCCTAATTCACCCCTCCACTTT
v_gene: TRBV4-3; abundance: many; j_gene: TRBJ1-1; d_gene: NA; CDR3aa: CASSQDGRATEAFF; CDR3nt: TGCGCCAGCAGCCAAGATGGAAGGGCAACTGAAGCTTTCTTT
v_gene: TRBV27; abundance: medium-sized; j_gene: TRBJ2-7; d_gene: TRBD1; CDR3aa: CASSHGDRVYEQYF; CDR3nt: TGTGCCAGCAGCCATGGGGACAGGGTCTACGAGCAGTACTTC
v_gene: TRBV6-1; abundance: many; j_gene: TRBJ2-7; d_gene: TRBD2; CDR3aa: CASRATSGDVYEQYF; CDR3nt: TGTGCCAGCAGAGCGACTAGCGGGGACGTCTACGAGCAGTACTTC
v_gene: TRBV7-8; abundance: NA; j_gene: TRBJ1-2; d_gene: NA; CDR3aa: CASSPRRLDGYTF; CDR3nt: TGTGCCAGCAGCCCCCGGCGTCTTGATGGCTACACCTTC
v_gene: TRBV6-5; abundance: few; j_gene: TRBJ2-5; d_gene: TRBD2; CDR3aa: CASSYGGRGTQYF; CDR3nt: TGTGCCAGCAGTTACGGAGGGAGGGGGACCCAGTACTTC
v_gene: TRBV15; abundance: many; j_gene: TRBJ2-7; d_gene: TRBD1; CDR3aa: CATSIADRGTYEQYF; CDR3nt: TGTGCCACCAGCATCGCCGACAGGGGTACCTACGAGCAGTACTTC
v_gene: TRBV28; abundance: many; j_gene: TRBJ1-2; d_gene: NA; CDR3aa: CASSLLEAGARFGYTF; CDR3nt: TGTGCCAGCAGTTTATTAGAGGCGGGGGCCCGATTCGGCTACACCTTC
v_gene: TRBV27; abundance: NA; j_gene: TRBJ2-5; d_gene: NA; CDR3aa: CASSLQGEGETQYF; CDR3nt: TGTGCCAGCAGTTTACAGGGGGAGGGCGAGACCCAGTACTTC
v_gene: TRBV7-8; abundance: many; j_gene: TRBJ2-5; d_gene: NA; CDR3aa: CASSQGQSETQYF; CDR3nt: TGTGCCAGCAGCCAGGGACAATCAGAGACCCAGTACTTC
v_gene: TRBV5-1; abundance: many; j_gene: TRBJ1-2; d_gene: NA; CDR3aa: CASSWTLGQDGYTF; CDR3nt: TGCGCCAGCAGCTGGACGCTTGGCCAGGATGGCTACACCTTC
v_gene: TRBV19; abundance: many; j_gene: TRBJ2-7; d_gene: TRBD1; CDR3aa: CASSYRGSEQYF; CDR3nt: TGTGCCAGTAGTTACAGGGGAAGCGAGCAGTACTTC
v_gene: TRBV5-1; abundance: many; j_gene: TRBJ2-5; d_gene: TRBD1; CDR3aa: CASSFVDRVEETQYF; CDR3nt: TGCGCCAGCAGCTTCGTTGACAGGGTAGAAGAGACCCAGTACTTC
v_gene: TRBV11-2; abundance: many; j_gene: TRBJ2-2; d_gene: TRBD1; CDR3aa: CASTRGNTGEPFF; CDR3nt: TGTGCCAGCACCAGGGGGAACACCGGGGAGCCGTTTTTT